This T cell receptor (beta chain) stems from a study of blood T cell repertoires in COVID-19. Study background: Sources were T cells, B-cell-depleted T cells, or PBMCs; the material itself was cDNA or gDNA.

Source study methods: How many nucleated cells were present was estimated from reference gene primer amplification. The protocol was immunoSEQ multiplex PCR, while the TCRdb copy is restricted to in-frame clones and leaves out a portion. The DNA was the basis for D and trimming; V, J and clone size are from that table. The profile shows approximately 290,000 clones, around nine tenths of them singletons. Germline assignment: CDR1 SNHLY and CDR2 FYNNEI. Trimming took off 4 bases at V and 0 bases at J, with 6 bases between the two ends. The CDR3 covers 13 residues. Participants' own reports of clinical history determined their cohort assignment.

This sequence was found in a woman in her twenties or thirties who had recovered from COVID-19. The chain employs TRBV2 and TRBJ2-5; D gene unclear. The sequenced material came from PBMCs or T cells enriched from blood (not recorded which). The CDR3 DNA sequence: TGTGCCAGCAGTGGCGGAAACCAAGAGACCCAGTACTTC. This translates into CASSGGNQETQYF.